The clone carrying this T cell receptor beta chain was observed once. Per the germline V gene, CDR1 is LGHDT and CDR2 is YNNKEL (reference sequence). This CDR3 has 15 amino acids. V was trimmed by 0 bases and J by 7 bases, leaving 16 bases between them. This sample was included in a study of blood T cell repertoires in COVID-19. The wider study: The United States, Italy and Spain provided the acute and convalescent COVID-19 samples. Sources were T cells, B-cell-depleted T cells, or PBMCs; the material itself was cDNA or gDNA.

Seattle patients were enrolled while actively infected and followed longitudinally. Original processing notes: For nucleated cells, counts were estimated from reference gene primer amplification. Using immunoSEQ multiplex PCR, the repertoire was profiled, and TCRdb retains in-frame clones only, with some absent. The D gene and trimming were derived from the DNA, and the V and J assignments and clone size from that table. The data show approximately 140,000 clones, over 80% seen once. This TCR derives from a young man with COVID-19, enrolled during active disease. Sequenced material: peripheral blood. This chain connects TRBV3-1 (or the pseudogene TRBV3-2) to TRBJ2-7; tentatively, D is TRBD1 (5 bases). CDR3 nucleotides: TGTGCCAGCAGCCAAGACGGCAGCACCCCAGGGGAGCAGTACTTC. It translates to CASSQDGSTPGEQYF.